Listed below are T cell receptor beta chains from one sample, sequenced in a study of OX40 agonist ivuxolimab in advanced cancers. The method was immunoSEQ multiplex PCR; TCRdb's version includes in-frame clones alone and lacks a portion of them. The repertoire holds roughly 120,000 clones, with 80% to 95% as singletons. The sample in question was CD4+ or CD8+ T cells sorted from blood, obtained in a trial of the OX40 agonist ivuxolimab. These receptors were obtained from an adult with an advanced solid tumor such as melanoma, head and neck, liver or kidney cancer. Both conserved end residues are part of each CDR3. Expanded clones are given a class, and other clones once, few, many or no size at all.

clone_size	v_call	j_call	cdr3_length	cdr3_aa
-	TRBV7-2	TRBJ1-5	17	CASSLASRQNSNQPQHF
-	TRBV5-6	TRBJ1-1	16	CASSRRTERMNTEAFF
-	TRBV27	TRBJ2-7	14	CASSLGQGAYEQYF
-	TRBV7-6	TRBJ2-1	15	CASSPRWDSYNEQFF
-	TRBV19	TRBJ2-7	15	CASSPGLAGSYEQYF
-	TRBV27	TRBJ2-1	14	CASSSRLAGGEQFF
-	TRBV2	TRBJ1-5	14	CATSRGDSNQPQHF
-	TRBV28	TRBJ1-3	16	CASSIPRGSSGNTIYF
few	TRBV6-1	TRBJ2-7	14	CASSEGGVSYEQYF
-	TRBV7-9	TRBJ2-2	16	CASTDLAGGHNGELFF
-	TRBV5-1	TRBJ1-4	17	CASSLDGTPSGNEKLFF
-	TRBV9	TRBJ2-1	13	CASSTSTSHEQFF
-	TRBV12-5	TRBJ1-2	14	CASGFRTGVHGYTF
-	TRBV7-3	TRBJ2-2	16	CASSSWRGKDTGELFF
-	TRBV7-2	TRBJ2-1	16	CASSSPPGLTYNEQFF
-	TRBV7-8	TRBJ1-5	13	CASSTTGSEPQHF
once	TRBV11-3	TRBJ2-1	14	CASSVRTNYNEQFF
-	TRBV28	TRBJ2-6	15	CASSTDLLGANVLTF
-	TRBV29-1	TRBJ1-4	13	CSVSGSTNEKLFF
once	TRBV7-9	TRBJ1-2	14	CASSPGQGARGYAF
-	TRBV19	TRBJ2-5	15	CASTVSGAYGETQYF
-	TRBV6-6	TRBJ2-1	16	CASSYSSDLRHNEQFF
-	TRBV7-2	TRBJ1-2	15	CASSFQTALNYGYTF
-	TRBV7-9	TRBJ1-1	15	CASINSGSRGTEAFF
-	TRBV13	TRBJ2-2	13	CASSPDRSGELFF
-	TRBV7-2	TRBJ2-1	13	CASSLAGAREQFF
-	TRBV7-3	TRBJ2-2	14	CASSSGQGSGELFF
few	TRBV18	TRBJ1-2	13	CASSSGTDYGYTF
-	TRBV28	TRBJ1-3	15	CASSLVGSSGNTIYF
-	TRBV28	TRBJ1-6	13	CASRGIYNSPLHF